Listed below are T cell receptor beta chains from one sample, sequenced in a study of OX40 agonist ivuxolimab in advanced cancers. The data were produced by immunoSEQ multiplex PCR, yet TCRdb's version contains in-frame clones alone and is incomplete. The profile shows approximately 38,000 clones, 75% to 90% of them singletons. The sample in question was CD4+ or CD8+ T cells sorted from blood, obtained in a trial of the OX40 agonist ivuxolimab. Receptors originate from an adult with an advanced solid tumor such as melanoma, head and neck, liver or kidney cancer. Each CDR3 is given with its conserved first and last residue. The D gene is left open where the match is weak. A row's size may be missing; if present it is once, few, many or a size class.

d_call	v_call	j_call	clone_size	cdr3_aa	cdr3_nt
NA	TRBV4-1	TRBJ2-3	once	CASSQDLVSTDTQYF	TGCGCCAGCAGCCAAGATCTCGTCAGCACAGATACGCAGTATTTT
TRBD1	TRBV6-5	TRBJ1-5	NA	CASRPRQGGQPQHF	TGTGCCAGCAGACCTCGACAGGGGGGTCAGCCCCAGCATTTT
NA	TRBV19	TRBJ1-3	NA	CASSIVASTEGNTIYF	TGTGCCAGTAGTATAGTGGCTTCGACCGAAGGAAACACCATATATTTT
NA	TRBV2	TRBJ2-5	NA	CASRLEGTQYF	TGTGCCAGCAGACTAGAAGGGACCCAGTACTTC
NA	TRBV2	TRBJ2-7	NA	CASSLAGTRAYEQYF	TGTGCCAGTTCCCTCGCCGGGACACGGGCTTACGAGCAGTACTTC
TRBD1	TRBV6-1	TRBJ1-2	few	CASSVPGQGYGYTF	TGTGCCAGCAGTGTTCCGGGACAGGGCTATGGCTACACCTTC
NA	TRBV28	TRBJ2-5	NA	CASSLYTGWETQYF	TGTGCCAGCAGTTTATATACGGGGTGGGAGACCCAGTACTTC
NA	TRBV4-2	TRBJ2-5	NA	CASSPSAETQYF	TGTGCCAGCAGCCCCTCCGCAGAGACCCAGTACTTC
NA	TRBV7-8	TRBJ2-7	NA	CASSQRLGPMDHEQYF	TGTGCCAGCAGCCAGCGGCTAGGACCCATGGACCACGAGCAGTACTTC
NA	TRBV6-6	TRBJ2-2	NA	CASKEQERRTGELFF	TGTGCCAGCAAAGAACAGGAGCGGAGGACCGGGGAGCTGTTTTTT
TRBD1	TRBV6-1	TRBJ1-2	NA	CASSEGQGANYGYTF	TGTGCCAGCAGTGAAGGACAGGGGGCTAACTATGGCTACACCTTC
TRBD2	TRBV6-5	TRBJ2-7	NA	CASSYSREGGYEQYF	TGTGCCAGCAGTTACTCCAGGGAGGGCGGCTACGAGCAGTACTTC
TRBD1	TRBV18	TRBJ1-4	once	CASSPTGLSEKLFF	TGTGCCAGCTCACCGACAGGGCTCAGTGAAAAACTGTTTTTT
TRBD2	TRBV11-1	TRBJ2-1	NA	CASSSGIAGDEQFF	TGTGCCAGCAGCTCAGGAATAGCGGGAGATGAGCAGTTCTTC
NA	TRBV4-1	TRBJ2-3	NA	CASSPGTIRTDTQYF	TGCGCCAGCAGCCCGGGGACGATTCGCACAGATACGCAGTATTTT
NA	TRBV6-1	TRBJ1-1	NA	CASSQPRVNTEAFF	TGTGCCAGCAGCCAACCTCGGGTGAACACTGAAGCTTTCTTT
NA	TRBV9	TRBJ2-5	once	CASSGDGETQYF	TGTGCCAGCAGCGGGGACGGGGAGACCCAGTACTTC
TRBD2	TRBV29-1	TRBJ2-4	once	CSVLRLAENIQYF	TGCAGCGTTTTAAGACTAGCGGAAAACATTCAGTACTTC
TRBD2	TRBV30	TRBJ2-1	NA	CAWTPLAGVVNEQFF	TGTGCCTGGACCCCACTAGCGGGAGTGGTGAATGAGCAGTTCTTC
NA	TRBV6-5	TRBJ1-2	once	CASRTGPYGYTF	TGTGCCAGCAGAACGGGACCTTATGGCTACACCTTC
NA	TRBV14	TRBJ2-3	once	CASSQDRSGTQYF	TGTGCCAGCAGCCAAGATCGCAGTGGTACGCAGTATTTT
NA	TRBV5-4	TRBJ2-3	once	CASRSDGGTQYF	TGTGCCAGCAGGTCGGACGGCGGTACGCAGTATTTT
TRBD1	TRBV7-9	TRBJ2-5	NA	CASSLAEGQGRETQYF	TGTGCCAGCAGCTTAGCGGAGGGACAGGGGAGAGAGACCCAGTACTTC
TRBD2	TRBV7-2	TRBJ2-5	NA	CASSKGLAEETQYF	TGTGCCAGCAGCAAGGGACTAGCGGAAGAGACCCAGTACTTC
TRBD1	TRBV19	TRBJ1-2	NA	CASSRAGTGRGYTF	TGTGCCAGTAGTAGGGCCGGGACAGGTCGTGGCTACACCTTC
TRBD2	TRBV7-3	TRBJ2-2	NA	CASSLNSGGPLVGELFF	TGTGCCAGCAGCTTAAATTCGGGAGGGCCATTAGTCGGGGAGCTGTTTTTT
NA	TRBV6-5	TRBJ2-3	NA	CASNGGTDTQYF	TGTGCCAGCAACGGGGGCACAGATACGCAGTATTTT
NA	TRBV6-1	TRBJ1-1	NA	CASSYKAFF	TGTGCCAGCAGTTACAAAGCTTTCTTT
NA	TRBV7-2	TRBJ1-5	NA	CASSLGWGAGVTNQPQHF	TGTGCCAGCAGCTTAGGTTGGGGGGCAGGCGTAACGAATCAGCCCCAGCATTTT
TRBD2	TRBV7-3	TRBJ2-3	NA	CASSRRLAATDTQYF	TGTGCCAGCAGCCGCCGACTAGCGGCCACAGATACGCAGTATTTT
NA	TRBV10-3	TRBJ1-2	NA	CASRGGGVGYTF	TGTGCCTCACGGGGGGGAGGTGTTGGCTACACCTTC
NA	TRBV19	TRBJ1-1	NA	CASSSTGLTEAFF	TGTGCCAGTAGCTCAACAGGGCTCACTGAAGCTTTCTTT
NA	TRBV29-1	TRBJ1-1	NA	CSVVSGRIAEAFF	TGCAGCGTTGTATCTGGGCGGATCGCTGAAGCTTTCTTT
NA	TRBV9	TRBJ1-4	NA	CASSVKGANEKLFF	TGTGCCAGCAGCGTTAAGGGGGCTAATGAAAAACTGTTTTTT
NA	TRBV5-4	TRBJ2-5	NA	CASSQRTPKQETQYF	TGTGCCAGCAGCCAAAGGACGCCCAAGCAAGAGACCCAGTACTTC
TRBD1	TRBV2	TRBJ2-3	NA	CASGRPGGEDTQYF	TGTGCCAGCGGCCGACCAGGGGGCGAGGATACGCAGTATTTT
TRBD2	TRBV2	TRBJ2-3	NA	CASSAALAGVDTQYF	TGTGCCAGCAGTGCCGCACTAGCGGGGGTCGATACGCAGTATTTT